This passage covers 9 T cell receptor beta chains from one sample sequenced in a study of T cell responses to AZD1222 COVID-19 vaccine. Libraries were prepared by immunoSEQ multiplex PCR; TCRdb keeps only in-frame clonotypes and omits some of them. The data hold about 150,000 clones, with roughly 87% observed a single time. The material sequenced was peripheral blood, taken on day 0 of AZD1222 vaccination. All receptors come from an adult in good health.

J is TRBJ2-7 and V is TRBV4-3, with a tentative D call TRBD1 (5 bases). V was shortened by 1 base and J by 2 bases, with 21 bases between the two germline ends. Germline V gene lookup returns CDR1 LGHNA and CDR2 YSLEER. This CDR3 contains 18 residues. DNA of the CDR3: TGCGCCAGCAGCCAAGTCCTCCAGGGTAGAGAAAGTACCTACGAGCAGTACTTC. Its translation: CASSQVLQGRESTYEQYF.

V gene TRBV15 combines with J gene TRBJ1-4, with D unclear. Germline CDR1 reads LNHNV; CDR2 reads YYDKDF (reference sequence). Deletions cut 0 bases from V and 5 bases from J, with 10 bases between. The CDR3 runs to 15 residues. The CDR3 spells CATSRDPLTNEKLFF. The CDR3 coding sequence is TGTGCCACCAGCAGAGACCCACTTACGAATGAAAAACTGTTTTTT.

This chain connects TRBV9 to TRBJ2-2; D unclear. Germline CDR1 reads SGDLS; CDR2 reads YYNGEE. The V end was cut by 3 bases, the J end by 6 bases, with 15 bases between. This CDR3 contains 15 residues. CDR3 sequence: CASSGSRLEAGELFF. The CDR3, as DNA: TGTGCCAGCAGCGGATCAAGACTCGAGGCCGGGGAGCTGTTTTTT.

This CDR3 reads CASSLGTSGTVYEQYF. The DNA for the CDR3 is TGTGCCAGCAGCTTAGGGACTAGCGGGACCGTCTACGAGCAGTACTTC. The V gene is TRBV11-3, the J gene TRBJ2-7; 12 positions match TRBD2. The trim removed 1 base at V and 3 bases at J, leaving 4 bases unmatched. Germline lookup yields CDR1 SGHNT and CDR2 YENEEA. CDR3 length: 16 amino acids.

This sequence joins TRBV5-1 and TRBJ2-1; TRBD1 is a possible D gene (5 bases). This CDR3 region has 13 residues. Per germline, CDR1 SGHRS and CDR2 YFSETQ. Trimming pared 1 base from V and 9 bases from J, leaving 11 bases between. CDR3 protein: CASSLRGFTEQFF. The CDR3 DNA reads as TGCGCCAGCAGCTTGAGGGGATTCACTGAGCAGTTCTTC. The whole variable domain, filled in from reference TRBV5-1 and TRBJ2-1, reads KAGVTQTPRYLIKTRGQQVTLSCSPISGHRSVSWYQQTPGQGLQFLFEYFSETQRNKGNFPGRFSGRQFSNSRSEMNVSTLELGDSALYLCASSLRGFTEQFFGPGTRLTVL.

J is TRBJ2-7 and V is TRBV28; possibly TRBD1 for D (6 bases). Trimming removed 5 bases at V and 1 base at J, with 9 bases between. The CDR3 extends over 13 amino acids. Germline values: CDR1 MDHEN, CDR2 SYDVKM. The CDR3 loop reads CASSGQNSYEQYF. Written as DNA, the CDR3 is TGTGCCAGCAGTGGACAGAATTCCTACGAGCAGTACTTC.

CDR3 residues: CASSLPWTGNYGYTF. CDR3 DNA: TGCGCCAGCAGCCTTCCGTGGACGGGTAACTATGGCTACACCTTC. This chain connects TRBV4-1 to TRBJ1-2; D is unresolved. The V end lost 4 bases, the J end lost 1 base, and 13 bases lay between the germline ends. The CDR3 length is 15 residues. Germline V gives CDR1 MGHRA, CDR2 YSYEKL.

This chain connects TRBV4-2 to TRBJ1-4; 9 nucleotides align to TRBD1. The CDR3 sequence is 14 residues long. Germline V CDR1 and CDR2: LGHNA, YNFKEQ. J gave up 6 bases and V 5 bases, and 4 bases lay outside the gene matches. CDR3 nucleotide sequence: TGTGCCAGCAGCTCGACAGGGGGGGATGAAAAACTGTTTTTT. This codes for CASSSTGGDEKLFF.

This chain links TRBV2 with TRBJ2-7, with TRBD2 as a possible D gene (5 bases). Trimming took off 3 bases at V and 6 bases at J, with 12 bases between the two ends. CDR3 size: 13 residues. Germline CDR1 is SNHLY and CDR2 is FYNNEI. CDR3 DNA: TGTGCCAGCAGTGAGAGGGCTGGACTCGAGCAGTACTTC. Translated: CASSERAGLEQYF.